The 8 T cell receptor beta chains reported below all come from one sample, sequenced in a study of blood T cell repertoires in COVID-19. Method: immunoSEQ multiplex PCR; TCRdb's copy keeps in-frame clones and lacks some. The table lists over 100,000 clones, 88% of them singletons. The sample was peripheral blood. The receptors come from a man aged 45-65 years with acute or convalescent COVID-19.

CDR3 protein: CASSEAFDRLSPLHF. The CDR3 nucleotides are TGTGCCAGCAGTGAAGCCTTTGACAGGCTATCACCCCTCCACTTT. This chain connects TRBV2 to TRBJ1-6, with D possibly matching TRBD1 (6 bases). CDR3 length: 15 residues. V was pared by 0 bases and J by 10 bases, with 13 bases between. The germline CDR1 and CDR2 sequences are SNHLY and FYNNEI.

CDR3 sequence (DNA): TGTGCCAGTAGCTGGGGAGGGCCGGGTGAGCAGTTCTTC. This translates into CASSWGGPGEQFF. The chain joins TRBV19 to TRBJ2-1; 7 positions match TRBD2. Losses at the gene ends were 6 bases for V and 9 bases for J; bases not matched to a gene: 8. Germline CDR1 and CDR2: LNHDA and SQIVND (reference sequence). CDR3 length: 13 amino acids.

This rearrangement joins TRBV12-3 or TRBV12-4 to TRBJ2-7; D is unclear. CDR3 size: 11 residues. V lost 2 bases and J lost 3, with 2 bases in between. In DNA, the CDR3 is TGTGCCAGCAGTTTACTCTACGAGCAGTACTTC. Protein: CASSLLYEQYF.

V and J are TRBV4-1 and TRBJ2-7; tentative D call: TRBD1 (6 bases). The CDR3 contains 15 residues. From germline, CDR1 is MGHRA and CDR2 YSYEKL. V lost 1 base to trimming and J lost 3 bases, with 13 bases between them. Here the CDR3 reads CASSQVRETGYEQYF. Written as DNA, the CDR3 is TGCGCCAGCAGCCAAGTCAGGGAGACAGGCTACGAGCAGTACTTC.

The rearrangement links TRBV18 to TRBJ1-1; D remains unclear. The CDR3 extends over 14 amino acids. V shed 2 bases and J shed 1 base, with 8 bases lying between them. Per the germline V gene, CDR1 is KGHSH and CDR2 is LQKENI. CDR3 in DNA: TGTGCCAGCTCACCAGGCTCACAGAACACTGAAGCTTTCTTT. Translating gives CASSPGSQNTEAFF.

This clone was found once. This chain joins TRBV9 and TRBJ2-3; D might be TRBD1 (6 bases). The CDR3 length is 16 residues. The ends were cut back, 4 bases at V and 2 bases at J, with 17 bases in the middle. Germline loops: CDR1 SGDLS, CDR2 YYNGEE. CDR3 amino acids: CASSPLSGELTDTQYF. The CDR3 DNA is TGTGCCAGCAGCCCCTTGTCAGGGGAACTCACAGATACGCAGTATTTT.

CDR3: CASSPSAGNQPQHF. The CDR3 DNA follows: TGTGCCAGCAGCCCATCGGCGGGGAATCAGCCCCAGCATTTT. The J gene is TRBJ1-5, the V gene TRBV5-6; D is unclear. This CDR3 is 14 amino acids long. The germline CDR1 and CDR2 sequences are SGHDT and YYEEEE. Deletions cut 4 bases from V and 4 bases from J, with 12 bases between.

Only one count was recorded for this clone. The chain carries TRBV5-1 and TRBJ2-2; D may be TRBD2 (6 bases). The germline V gene encodes CDR1 SGHRS and CDR2 YFSETQ. CDR3 length: 15 amino acids. Trimming took 4 bases from V and 4 from J, leaving 14 bases between them. In nucleotides, the CDR3 is TGCGCCAGCAGCACCCTTAGCGGCCCCACCGGGGAGCTGTTTTTT. Protein: CASSTLSGPTGELFF. The variable domain in full, completed from reference TRBV5-1 and TRBJ2-2, reads KAGVTQTPRYLIKTRGQQVTLSCSPISGHRSVSWYQQTPGQGLQFLFEYFSETQRNKGNFPGRFSGRQFSNSRSEMNVSTLELGDSALYLCASSTLSGPTGELFFGEGSRLTVL.